This paragraph reports one T cell receptor (beta chain). What it recognizes is unknown. The sample comes from a study of shared clonotypes between healthy human individuals. The study's findings and limits: The naive CD4 repertoires of a few donors were compared, and roughly 5% of clonotypes were shared. Incomplete sequencing of sorted subsets was indicated by rarefaction despite large depth.

Each donor was a Caucasian adult residing in Nashville, Tennessee. The protocol was immunoSEQ multiplex PCR, while the TCRdb copy is restricted to in-frame clones and leaves out a portion. This sample carries about 1.5 million clones, 95% to 99% of them seen once, and the ten largest clones take roughly 0.45%. This clonotype was sampled from a man aged 30 to 39 in good health. The sequencing input was naive CD4+ T cells sorted from blood. Subset reported: CD45RA+ positively selected.

CDR3 DNA sequence: TGTGCCAGCAGCTTGGGAGCGGGAGGGCCGCGAGAGACCCAGTACTTC. Residues: CASSLGAGGPRETQYF. This chain connects TRBV5-4 to TRBJ2-5; 10 bases agree with TRBD2. Trimming took 0 bases from V and 4 from J; bases not matched to a gene: 6. The CDR3 extends over 16 amino acids. Per germline, CDR1 SGHNT and CDR2 YYREEE (reference sequence).